One and the same sample provided the 4 T cell receptor beta chains below, sequenced in a study of cytomegalovirus exposure and HLA in healthy donors. The PCR employed 60 Vbeta primers together with 13 Jbeta primers. The table came from immunoSEQ multiplex PCR; TCRdb's copy has only in-frame clones and leaves some out. The table records 65,000 to 85,000 clones, approximately 81% of them present only once. The sequenced sample consisted of PBMCs. These TCRs come from a woman aged 40 to 55 in good health and CMV-seropositive.

This clone has just a few counts. The CDR3 sequence: CASSVADRVRGANVLTF. CDR3 nucleotide sequence: TGTGCCAGCAGCGTAGCCGACAGAGTCCGTGGGGCCAACGTCCTGACTTTC. The chain has TRBV9 and TRBJ2-6; D is perhaps TRBD1 (5 bases). Germline V gene data show CDR1 as SGDLS and CDR2 as YYNGEE. V was clipped by 0 bases and J by 3 bases, with 13 bases between them. CDR3 size: 17 residues.

This clone was detected only once. The V call is TRBV4-1, the J call TRBJ1-5, with no clear D. The CDR3 has 14 residues. CDR1 and CDR2 from the germline V gene are MGHRA and YSYEKL. Trimming removed 1 base from V and 3 bases from J, with 7 bases in between. The CDR3 region is CASSQVGNNQPQHF. The CDR3 DNA follows: TGCGCCAGCAGCCAAGTGGGCAACAATCAGCCCCAGCATTTT.

V usage is TRBV6-6 and J usage is TRBJ2-6; 7 nucleotides match TRBD1. CDR1 and CDR2 from the germline V gene are MNHNY and SVGAGI (reference sequence). CDR3 length: 16 residues. The V segment lost 5 bases and the J segment 0 bases; nucleotides outside the gene matches: 4. The CDR3 sequence is CASSRTGYSGANVLTF. CDR3 coding DNA: TGTGCCAGCAGTAGGACAGGCTACTCTGGGGCCAACGTCCTGACTTTC.

The chain recombines TRBV1 with TRBJ2-2; TRBD1, the D gene given by the table, was not confirmed from the DNA. TRBV1 is a documented pseudogene. CDR3 length: 18 amino acids. The CDR3 loop is CTSSQGLRDRDWTGELFF. In DNA, the CDR3 is TGCACCAGCAGCCAAGGTTTAAGGGACAGGGATTGGACCGGGGAGCTGTTTTTT.